Shown below are 25 T cell receptor beta chains from a single sample sequenced in a study of spatial heterogeneity in lung cancer (dated by TCRdb to about 2019). The library was obtained by 5' RACE. Instrument used: NextSeq 500. Through fastp at Q25 and MiXCR, TCRdb rebuilt clones from the public reads, retaining in-frame beta chains. When rows share a CDR3 protein, they turn into one entry using the most common DNA and genes. The sample contains some 110,000 distinct CDR3 sequences, 9% to 15% of them found a single time. Approximately 16% of the sample is in the top ten clones. The time point label of this sample denotes: blood at routine non-recurrence follow-up after resection. TCR sequencing used whole RNA extracted from tumor and nontumor lung tissue, or from cryopreserved PBMC samples, without cell sorting. Sequencing used PBMCs, obtained at follow-up. The receptors shown here come from a male donor with early-stage non-small cell lung cancer.

This clonotype was seen a handful of times. J is TRBJ2-3 and V is TRBV20-1; 9 positions match TRBD2. V gave up 6 bases and J gave up 2 bases; unmatched junction bases: 9. The CDR3 has 15 amino acids. Germline V gene data show CDR1 as DFQATT and CDR2 as SNEGSKA (reference sequence). DNA of the CDR3: TGCAGTGCCCTGGGGGTAGCGGGGGCCACAGATACGCAGTATTTT. It translates to CSALGVAGATDTQYF.

This clonotype was seen at least ten times. The chain uses TRBV20-1 and TRBJ2-7; 8 bases are shared with TRBD1. The trim removed 6 bases at V and 10 bases at J, leaving 14 bases unmatched. The CDR3 consists of 13 residues. Looked up from germline, CDR1 is DFQATT and CDR2 is SNEGSKA (reference sequence). This CDR3 is CSATVPGQVRQYF. DNA for the CDR3: TGCAGTGCAACAGTCCCGGGACAGGTACGCCAGTACTTC.

This clonotype has ten or more counts. V and J are TRBV29-1 and TRBJ2-7; TRBD1 matches at 8 bases. The CDR3 extends over 13 amino acids. The trim removed 7 bases at V and 4 bases at J, leaving 9 bases unmatched. Per germline, CDR1 SQVTM and CDR2 ANQGSEA. The CDR3 is CSGSQGAEYEQYF. The CDR3 coding sequence is TGCAGCGGATCGCAGGGGGCGGAGTACGAGCAGTACTTC.

This clonotype was found a few times. The rearrangement joins TRBV6-2 or TRBV6-3 to TRBJ1-5; no firm D call. Germline assignment: CDR1 MNHEY and CDR2 SVGEGT. The V end was cut by 2 bases, the J end by 3 bases, with 14 bases between. The CDR3 runs 16 residues. CDR3 protein: CASSYPRGAANQPQHF. The DNA of the CDR3 is TGTGCCAGCAGTTACCCTCGAGGTGCAGCCAATCAGCCCCAGCATTTT.

This clonotype was found a few times. The chain has TRBV12-3 or TRBV12-4 and TRBJ2-1; maybe TRBD2 (5 bases). V was trimmed by 6 bases and J by 6 bases, leaving 9 bases between them. The CDR3 covers 12 residues. CDR3 sequence: CASSLGSNEQFF. CDR3 DNA sequence: TGTGCCAGCAGCCTTGGGAGCAATGAGCAGTTCTTC.

DNA for the CDR3: TGTGCCAGCAGTCGACAGGGGAATGAAAAACTGTTTTTT. Translation: CASSRQGNEKLFF. This chain connects TRBV6-5 to TRBJ1-4; 8 bases line up with TRBD1. The germline gives CDR1 MNHEY, CDR2 SVGAGI. V was pared by 5 bases and J by 5 bases, with 1 base of the junction left unmatched. This CDR3 has 13 residues.

The chain is built from TRBV5-6 and TRBJ2-5; possibly TRBD1 or TRBD2 for D (5 bases each). Looked up from germline, CDR1 is SGHDT and CDR2 is YYEEEE. V was clipped by 5 bases and J by 5 bases, with 19 bases between them. This CDR3 spans 15 amino acids. The CDR3, as DNA: TGTGCCAGCAGTTTCGAACCCCAGGGCGGGGAGACCCAGTACTTC. This codes for CASSFEPQGGETQYF.

This clonotype was recorded at least ten times. This chain uses TRBV4-3 with TRBJ1-2; D unresolved. From germline, CDR1 is LGHNA and CDR2 YSLEER. The CDR3 sequence is 16 residues long. The V and J ends lost 0 bases and 8 bases respectively, with 19 bases between them. The CDR3 spells CASSQDSRTPTEGYTF. CDR3 bases: TGCGCCAGCAGCCAAGATTCTAGGACCCCCACGGAGGGCTACACCTTC.

This clonotype has at least ten counts. This chain connects TRBV4-2 to TRBJ2-3; 9 nucleotides align to TRBD1. V shed 3 bases, J shed 3 bases, and the junction held 4 bases outside the gene matches. The CDR3 has 15 amino acids. CDR1 and CDR2 (germline): LGHNA, YNFKEQ. The CDR3 is CASSQDRGGTDTQYF. For the CDR3, the DNA is TGTGCCAGCAGCCAGGACAGGGGTGGTACAGATACGCAGTATTTT.

This clonotype turned up a few times. CDR3 region: CASSLDWGLNTGELFF. As DNA, the CDR3 is TGCGCCAGCAGCTTGGACTGGGGCCTGAACACCGGGGAGCTGTTTTTT. The V and J genes are TRBV5-1 and TRBJ2-2; D might be TRBD1 (5 bases). In germline, CDR1 is SGHRS, CDR2 YFSETQ. CDR3 size: 16 residues. With 0 bases removed from V and 1 base from J, the gap between germline ends came to 10 bases.

The chain recombines TRBV10-3 with TRBJ2-2, with D unclear. V was shortened by 8 bases and J by 0 bases, with 10 bases between the two germline ends. CDR3 length: 14 amino acids. Germline CDR1 reads ENHRY; CDR2 reads SYGVKD. Written as DNA, the CDR3 is TGTGCCATCGGAACCACCTCGAACACCGGGGAGCTGTTTTTT. This gives the protein CAIGTTSNTGELFF.

The table lists this clonotype with many counts. The V call is TRBV12-3 or TRBV12-4, the J call TRBJ2-4; D is unresolved. Trimming pared 3 bases from V and 9 bases from J, leaving 12 bases between. This CDR3 has 13 amino acids. DNA for the CDR3: TGTGCCAGCAGTTTGTTCCGCCTGGGCATTCAGTACTTC. Translation gives CASSLFRLGIQYF.

Ten or more counts support this clonotype. The J gene is TRBJ2-3, the V gene TRBV7-6; D remains unclear. CDR1 and CDR2 (germline): SGHVS, FNYEAQ. CDR3 size: 15 residues. V gave up 2 bases and J gave up 2 bases, with 11 bases separating them. The CDR3 nucleotides are TGTGCCAGCAGCTTAACCCCCCCACCCACAGATACGCAGTATTTT. It yields the protein CASSLTPPPTDTQYF.

The chain combines TRBV5-6 with TRBJ2-7; 10 nucleotides agree with TRBD1. Germline CDR1 reads SGHDT; CDR2 reads YYEEEE. With 3 bases clipped from V and 2 bases from J, the junction kept 2 bases outside the gene matches. The CDR3 is made up of 14 amino acids. CDR3 loop: CASSWTGGAYEQYF. The DNA of the CDR3 is TGTGCCAGCAGCTGGACAGGGGGGGCCTACGAGCAGTACTTC.

This clonotype has more than one count but fewer than ten. The V and J genes are TRBV12-3 or TRBV12-4 and TRBJ1-3, with a weak D call TRBD1 (6 bases). CDR3 length: 13 residues. Trimming left V 6 bases short and J 2 bases short, with 8 bases between. DNA of the CDR3: TGTGCCAGCAGGACAGGTCCTGGAAACACCATATATTTT. Its translation is CASRTGPGNTIYF.

In this sample, this clonotype turned up a few times. DNA for the CDR3: TGTGCCAGCAGTTTAACGGGCCTTGGGAATTCACCCCTCCACTTT. Translating gives CASSLTGLGNSPLHF. The V and J genes are TRBV12-3 or TRBV12-4 and TRBJ1-6; no firm D call. The CDR3 is 15 amino acids. The V end was cut by 2 bases, the J end by 7 bases, with 12 bases between.

V usage is TRBV11-2 and J usage is TRBJ2-7; D uncertain. The V and J ends lost 0 bases and 3 bases respectively, with 9 bases between them. The germline V gene has CDR1 SGHAT and CDR2 FQNNGV. The CDR3 spans 14 residues. In nucleotides, the CDR3 is TGTGCCAGCAGCTTAGATCAGATTCTCTACGAGCAGTACTTC. Protein: CASSLDQILYEQYF.

The table lists this clonotype with a few counts. The rearrangement joins TRBV3-1 to TRBJ2-7, with D perhaps being TRBD1 or TRBD2 (5 bases each). CDR1 LGHDT and CDR2 YNNKEL come from the germline V gene (reference sequence). Trimming removed 4 bases from V and 6 bases from J, with 16 bases in between. CDR3 length equals 14 residues. The CDR3 DNA reads TGTGCCAGCAGCCGGGGGACGGAATCAGGCGAGCAGTACTTC. It is translated as CASSRGTESGEQYF.

In this sample, this clonotype turned up many times. The chain recombines TRBV6-1 with TRBJ1-5; 8 bases are a match to TRBD1. The CDR3 length is 15 residues. CDR1 and CDR2 (germline): MNHNS, SASEGT. V lost 6 bases, J lost 4 bases, and 8 bases stayed unmatched. The CDR3 DNA sequence: TGTGCCAGCAGCCCCGGGACAGGAGGGAATCAGCCCCAGCATTTT. Amino acid sequence: CASSPGTGGNQPQHF.

The gene calls are TRBV6-2 or TRBV6-3 and TRBJ2-7; 10 bases match TRBD1. This CDR3 is 12 amino acids long. Trimming at V came to 9 bases and at J to 4 bases, leaving 3 bases not matched to a gene. Germline CDR1 and CDR2: MNHEY and SVGEGT. This chain's CDR3 is CARTGGGYEQYF. DNA of the CDR3: TGTGCCAGGACAGGGGGCGGATACGAGCAGTACTTC.

V is TRBV20-1 and J is TRBJ1-6; 9 bases map to TRBD1. V lost 1 base to trimming and J lost 6 bases; unmatched junction nucleotides: 1. Germline V gene data show CDR1 as DFQATT and CDR2 as SNEGSKA (reference sequence). The CDR3 consists of 14 residues. CDR3 bases: TGCAGTGCTAGAGGGGGACAGGGTAATTCACCCCTCCACTTT. Translation gives CSARGGQGNSPLHF.

This clonotype was recorded at least ten times. V and J are TRBV6-5 and TRBJ2-5, with 7 nucleotides matching TRBD1. The ends lost 5 bases at V and 5 bases at J; junction bases unmatched: 11. This CDR3 has 15 residues. CDR1 MNHEY and CDR2 SVGAGI come from the germline V gene. CDR3 DNA sequence: TGTGCCAGCAGTCTTGGACAGGTCCTAGGGGAGACCCAGTACTTC. It specifies CASSLGQVLGETQYF.

The gene calls are TRBV3-1 and TRBJ1-2; unclear D gene. V was clipped by 3 bases and J by 4 bases, with 9 bases between them. This CDR3 comprises 13 residues. Germline CDR1 LGHDT, CDR2 YNNKEL (reference sequence). Here the CDR3 reads CASSHGRSYGYTF. In DNA, the CDR3 is TGTGCCAGCAGCCACGGACGGAGCTATGGCTACACCTTC.

The chain carries TRBV7-6 and TRBJ2-3, with 10 bases matching TRBD2. In germline, CDR1 is SGHVS, CDR2 FNYEAQ. V shed 2 bases and J 1 base; nucleotides not matched to a gene: 6. CDR3 length equals 17 residues. Here the CDR3 DNA reads TGTGCCAGCAGCTTATCCCCTACTAGCGGGGGCACAGATACGCAGTATTTT. This encodes CASSLSPTSGGTDTQYF.

The V and J genes are TRBV9 and TRBJ2-7; D is possibly TRBD2 (6 bases). Per the germline V gene, CDR1 is SGDLS and CDR2 is YYNGEE. V was trimmed by 0 bases and J by 4 bases, leaving 14 bases between them. The CDR3 spans 15 residues. The DNA of the CDR3 is TGTGCCAGCAGCGTAGATGCGTTGGGGGGTTACGAGCAGTACTTC. Translating it yields CASSVDALGGYEQYF.